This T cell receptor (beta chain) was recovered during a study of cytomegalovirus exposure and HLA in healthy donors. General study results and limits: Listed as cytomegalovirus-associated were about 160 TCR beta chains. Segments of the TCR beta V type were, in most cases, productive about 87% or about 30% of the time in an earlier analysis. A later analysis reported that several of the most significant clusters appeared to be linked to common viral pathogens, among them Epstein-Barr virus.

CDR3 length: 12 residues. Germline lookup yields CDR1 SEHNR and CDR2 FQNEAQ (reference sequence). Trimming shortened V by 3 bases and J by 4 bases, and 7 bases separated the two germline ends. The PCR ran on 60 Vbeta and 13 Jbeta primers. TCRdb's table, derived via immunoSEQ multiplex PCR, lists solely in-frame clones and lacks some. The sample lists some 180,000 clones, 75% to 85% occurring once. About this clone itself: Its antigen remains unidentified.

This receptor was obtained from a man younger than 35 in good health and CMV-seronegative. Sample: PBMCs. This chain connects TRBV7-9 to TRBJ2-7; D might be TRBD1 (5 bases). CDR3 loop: CASSFRQYEQYF. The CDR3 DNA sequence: TGTGCCAGCAGCTTTCGACAGTACGAGCAGTACTTC.